This T cell receptor (beta chain) originates from a study of CD8+CD57+ T cells in acquired aplastic anemia. Study overall: Mean DNA quantity obtained from sorted CD4+ and CD8+ cells was about 3.2 ug. CD4+ cells from healthy donors averaged about 10 million reads. Overall study results and limits: The number of CD8+ CDR3 sequences shared by patients and controls was approximately 30.

V lost 7 bases and J lost 5, with 12 bases in between. CDR1 is SQVTM and CDR2 is ANQGSEA in the germline V gene. This CDR3 is 12 amino acids long. Concerning this clonotype: Antigen specificity is unknown.

Profiling of TCR beta VDJ combinations and CDR3 sequences used genomic DNA as template. Via MiXCR, TCRdb re-called the reads, giving one row per CDR3 protein. The table has approximately 99,000 distinct CDR3 sequences, 50% to 65% seen once. The sequenced sample was sorted CD4+, CD8+, or CD8+CD57+ T cells (not recorded which) from PBMCs. This sequence was found in a human donor in good health, serving as a control. V usage is TRBV29-1 and J usage is TRBJ2-1, with D perhaps TRBD1 (6 bases). The CDR3 DNA reads TGCAGCGCCCGGAAGGGGGACAATGAGCAGTTCTTC. Its protein product is CSARKGDNEQFF.